Listed here are 4 T cell receptor beta chains from one sample, sequenced in a study of blood T cell repertoires in COVID-19 (dated by TCRdb to 2019 to 2021). Library preparation used the immunoSEQ multiplex PCR assay. Sourced from immuneACCESS, this table was stored by TCRdb with only in-frame sequences that have V and J called. A share of the clones is absent; for the studies checked, an unresolved V gene accounts for under half, and the remainder has no known explanation. Counted in this sample were tens of thousands of clones; less than 90% of them appeared once. Around 19% of the sample comes from the top ten. The sequenced sample consisted of peripheral blood. These receptors originate from a woman older than 75 with acute or convalescent COVID-19.

Notes on this clone: Other DNA sequences in the same sample also yield this CDR3. This rearrangement joins TRBV12-5 to TRBJ1-5; 9 bases agree with TRBD1. Germline CDR1 reads LGHNT; CDR2 reads FRNRAP. V was clipped by 5 bases and J by 7 bases; unmatched bases: 6. The CDR3 is 14 amino acids. The CDR3 loop reads CASGLGQGRQPQHF. The CDR3 coding sequence is TGTGCTAGTGGTCTCGGACAGGGGCGGCAGCCCCAGCATTTT.

The chain has TRBV5-1 and TRBJ2-7; 11 nucleotides match TRBD1. This CDR3 is built from 15 residues. Germline V gene data show CDR1 as SGHRS and CDR2 as YFSETQ. J lost 5 bases, V lost 0 bases, and 4 bases had no gene match. The CDR3 coding sequence is TGCGCCAGCAGCTTGGAAGCGGACAGGGGGCACGAGCAGTACTTC. It translates to CASSLEADRGHEQYF.

The CDR3 is CASGTLTYEQYF. The DNA for the CDR3 is TGTGCCAGTGGGACTTTGACCTACGAGCAGTACTTC. The chain carries TRBV12-3 or TRBV12-4 and TRBJ2-7, with a weak D call TRBD2 (6 bases). V was trimmed by 9 bases and J by 2 bases, leaving 11 bases between them. This CDR3 comprises 12 residues.

The CDR3 coding sequence is TGTGCCAGCAGAACCGGGACAGGTGGCGAGCAGTACTTC. Protein sequence: CASRTGTGGEQYF. This chain joins TRBV5-4 and TRBJ2-7; 8 bases are a match to TRBD1. The CDR3 covers 13 residues. The ends lost 5 bases at V and 6 bases at J; junction bases unmatched: 7. Germline CDR1 and CDR2: SGHNT and YYREEE (reference sequence).